This T cell receptor beta chain emerged from a study of OX40 agonist ivuxolimab in advanced cancers. General study points: Fewer expanded clones were found on average in CD4+ than in CD8+ T cells. With doses of 0.1 to 3.0 mg/kg, CD4+ and CD8+ blood T cells had undergone clonal expansion by week 6.

Patients were excluded for autoimmune disease history or systemic immunosuppression. Germline CDR1 and CDR2: SGHVS and FNYEAQ. The CDR3 has 17 amino acids. Unmatched junction bases numbered 7, after V lost 5 bases and J lost 3 bases. Profiling relied on immunoSEQ multiplex PCR, and the TCRdb table lists in-frame clones only, not all of them. The sample has 30,000 to 35,000 clones; roughly 90% are singletons. Of note for this clone: Its matching antigen is unknown.

Material: CD4+ or CD8+ T cells sorted from blood, obtained in a trial of the OX40 agonist ivuxolimab. The clonotype originates from an adult with an advanced solid tumor such as melanoma, head and neck, liver or kidney cancer. This chain uses TRBV7-6 with TRBJ2-2, with 12 bases matching TRBD2. DNA of the CDR3: TGTGCCAGCAGCCCCCTAGCGGGAGGGCCTGACACCGGGGAGCTGTTTTTT. Translated, it gives CASSPLAGGPDTGELFF.